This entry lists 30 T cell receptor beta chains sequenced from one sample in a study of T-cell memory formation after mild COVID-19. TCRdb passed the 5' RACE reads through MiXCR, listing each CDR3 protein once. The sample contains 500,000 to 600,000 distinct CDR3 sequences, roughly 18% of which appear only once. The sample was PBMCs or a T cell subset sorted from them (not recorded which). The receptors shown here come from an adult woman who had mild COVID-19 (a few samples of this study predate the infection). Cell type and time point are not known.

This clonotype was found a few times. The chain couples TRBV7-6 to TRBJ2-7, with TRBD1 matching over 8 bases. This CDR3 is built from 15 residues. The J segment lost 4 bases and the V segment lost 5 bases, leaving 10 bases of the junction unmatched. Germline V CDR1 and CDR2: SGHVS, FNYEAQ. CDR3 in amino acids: CASSPGTGFGYEQYF. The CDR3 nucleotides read TGTGCCAGCAGCCCAGGGACAGGTTTCGGTTACGAGCAGTACTTC.

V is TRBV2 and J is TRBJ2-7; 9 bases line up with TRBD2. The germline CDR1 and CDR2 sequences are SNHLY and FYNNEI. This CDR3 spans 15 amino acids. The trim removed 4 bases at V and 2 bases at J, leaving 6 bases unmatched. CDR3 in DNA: TGTGCCAGCAGTGTCGTGCTAGCGGGGACCTACGAGCAGTACTTC. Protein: CASSVVLAGTYEQYF.

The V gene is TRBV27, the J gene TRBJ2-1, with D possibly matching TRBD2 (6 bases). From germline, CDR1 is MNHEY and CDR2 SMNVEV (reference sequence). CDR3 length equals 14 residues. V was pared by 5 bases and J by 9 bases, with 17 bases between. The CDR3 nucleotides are TGTGCCAGCAGTCGGAGTGGGGGGTCTAGTGAGCAGTTCTTC. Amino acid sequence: CASSRSGGSSEQFF.

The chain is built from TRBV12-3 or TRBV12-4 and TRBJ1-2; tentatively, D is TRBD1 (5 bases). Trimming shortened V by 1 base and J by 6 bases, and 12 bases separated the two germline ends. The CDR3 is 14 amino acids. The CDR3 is CASSLGGAGDGYTF. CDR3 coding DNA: TGTGCCAGCAGTTTAGGAGGGGCGGGAGATGGCTACACCTTC.

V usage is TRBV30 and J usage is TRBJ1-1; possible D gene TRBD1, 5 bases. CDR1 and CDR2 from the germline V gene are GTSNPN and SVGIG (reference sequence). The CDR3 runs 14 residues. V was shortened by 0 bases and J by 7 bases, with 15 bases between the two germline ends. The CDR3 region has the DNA TGTGCCTGGAGTGTAAAGGGGATATTGGTTGAAGCTTTCTTT. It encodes CAWSVKGILVEAFF. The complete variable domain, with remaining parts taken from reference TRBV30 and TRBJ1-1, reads SQTIHQWPATLVQPVGSPLSLECTVEGTSNPNLYWYRQAAGRGLQLLFYSVGIGQISSEVPQNLSASRPQDRQFILSSKKLLLSDSGFYLCAWSVKGILVEAFFGQGTRLTVV.

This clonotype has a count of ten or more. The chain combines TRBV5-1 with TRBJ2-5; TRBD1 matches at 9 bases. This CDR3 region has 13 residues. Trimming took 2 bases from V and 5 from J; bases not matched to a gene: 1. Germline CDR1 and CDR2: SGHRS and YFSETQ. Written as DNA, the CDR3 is TGCGCCAGCAGCTTCGGACAGGGGGAGACCCAGTACTTC. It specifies CASSFGQGETQYF.

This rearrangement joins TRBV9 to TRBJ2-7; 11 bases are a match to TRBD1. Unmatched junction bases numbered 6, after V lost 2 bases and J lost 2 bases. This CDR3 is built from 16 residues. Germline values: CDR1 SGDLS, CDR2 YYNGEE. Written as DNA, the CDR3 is TGTGCCAGCAGCGTTGAACGGGACAGGGGGACCTACGAGCAGTACTTC. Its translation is CASSVERDRGTYEQYF.

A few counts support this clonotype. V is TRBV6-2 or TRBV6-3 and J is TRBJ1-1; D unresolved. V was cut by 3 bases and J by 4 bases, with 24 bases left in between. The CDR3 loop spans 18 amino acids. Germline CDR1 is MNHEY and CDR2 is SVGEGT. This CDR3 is CASSYKRGARSRGTEAFF. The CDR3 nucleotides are TGTGCCAGCAGTTATAAGCGCGGTGCGCGGAGCCGAGGCACTGAAGCTTTCTTT.

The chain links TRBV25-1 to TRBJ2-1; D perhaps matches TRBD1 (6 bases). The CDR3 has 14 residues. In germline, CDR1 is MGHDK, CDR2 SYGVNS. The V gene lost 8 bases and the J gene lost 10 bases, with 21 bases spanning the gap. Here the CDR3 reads CASEKQGSGVEQFF. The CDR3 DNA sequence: TGTGCCAGCGAAAAACAGGGTTCAGGAGTCGAGCAGTTCTTC.

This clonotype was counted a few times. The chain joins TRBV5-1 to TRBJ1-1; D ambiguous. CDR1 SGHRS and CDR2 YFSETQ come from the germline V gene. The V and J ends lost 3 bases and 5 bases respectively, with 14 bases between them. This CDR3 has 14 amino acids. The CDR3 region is CASSSGSPTTEAFF. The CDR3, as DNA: TGCGCCAGCAGCTCGGGTTCTCCGACGACTGAAGCTTTCTTT. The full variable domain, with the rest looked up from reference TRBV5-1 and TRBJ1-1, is KAGVTQTPRYLIKTRGQQVTLSCSPISGHRSVSWYQQTPGQGLQFLFEYFSETQRNKGNFPGRFSGRQFSNSRSEMNVSTLELGDSALYLCASSSGSPTTEAFFGQGTRLTVV.

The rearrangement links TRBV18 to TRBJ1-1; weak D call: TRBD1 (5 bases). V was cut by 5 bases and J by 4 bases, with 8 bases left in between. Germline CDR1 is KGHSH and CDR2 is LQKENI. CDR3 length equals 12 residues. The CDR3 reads CASSTGLTEAFF. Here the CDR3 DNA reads TGTGCCAGCTCAACGGGGCTCACTGAAGCTTTCTTT.

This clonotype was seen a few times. Written as DNA, the CDR3 is TGTGCCAGCAGCTCCGTCGTGGGTGGCTACACCTTC. It specifies CASSSVVGGYTF. J is TRBJ1-2 and V is TRBV7-2; D not resolved. Germline assignment: CDR1 SGHTA and CDR2 FQGNSA. The CDR3 covers 12 residues. V dropped 4 bases and J dropped 7 bases, with 10 bases sitting between them.

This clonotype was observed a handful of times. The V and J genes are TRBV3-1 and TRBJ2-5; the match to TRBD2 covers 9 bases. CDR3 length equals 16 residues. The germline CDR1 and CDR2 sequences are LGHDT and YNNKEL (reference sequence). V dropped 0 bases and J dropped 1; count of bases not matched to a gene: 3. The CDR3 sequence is CASSQDQRGAQETQYF. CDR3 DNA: TGTGCCAGCAGCCAAGATCAGCGGGGGGCCCAAGAGACCCAGTACTTC.

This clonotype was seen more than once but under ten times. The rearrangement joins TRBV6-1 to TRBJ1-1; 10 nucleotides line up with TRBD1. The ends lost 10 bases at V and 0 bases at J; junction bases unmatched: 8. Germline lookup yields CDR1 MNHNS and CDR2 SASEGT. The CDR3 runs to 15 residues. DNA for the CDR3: TGTGCCATGATCGGGACAGGGGCGATGAACACTGAAGCTTTCTTT. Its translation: CAMIGTGAMNTEAFF.

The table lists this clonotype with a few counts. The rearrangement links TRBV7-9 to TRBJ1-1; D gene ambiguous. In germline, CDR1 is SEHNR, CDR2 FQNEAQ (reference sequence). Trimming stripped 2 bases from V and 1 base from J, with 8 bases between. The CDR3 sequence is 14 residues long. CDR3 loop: CASSLSPTNTEAFF. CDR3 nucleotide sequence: TGTGCCAGCAGCTTATCGCCAACGAACACTGAAGCTTTCTTT.

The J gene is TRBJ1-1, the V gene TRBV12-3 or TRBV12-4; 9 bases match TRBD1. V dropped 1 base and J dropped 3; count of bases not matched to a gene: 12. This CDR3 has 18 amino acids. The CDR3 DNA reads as TGTGCCAGCAGTTTAGGGGACAGGGCCCTACGAGGTGACACTGAAGCTTTCTTT. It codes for CASSLGDRALRGDTEAFF.

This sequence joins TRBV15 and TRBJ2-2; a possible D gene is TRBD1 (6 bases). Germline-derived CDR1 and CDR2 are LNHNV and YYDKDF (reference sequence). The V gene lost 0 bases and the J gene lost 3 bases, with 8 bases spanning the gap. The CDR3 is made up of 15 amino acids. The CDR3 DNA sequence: TGTGCCACCAGCAGAGATACAGGGCACACCGGGGAGCTGTTTTTT. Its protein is CATSRDTGHTGELFF.

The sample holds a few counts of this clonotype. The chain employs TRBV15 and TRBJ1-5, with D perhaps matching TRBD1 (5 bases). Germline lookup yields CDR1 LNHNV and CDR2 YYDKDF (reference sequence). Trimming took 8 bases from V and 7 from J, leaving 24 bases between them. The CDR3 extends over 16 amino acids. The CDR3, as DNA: TGTGCCACCCTTAACCACACCGGGGTTGGGGGGCAGCCCCAGCATTTT. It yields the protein CATLNHTGVGGQPQHF.

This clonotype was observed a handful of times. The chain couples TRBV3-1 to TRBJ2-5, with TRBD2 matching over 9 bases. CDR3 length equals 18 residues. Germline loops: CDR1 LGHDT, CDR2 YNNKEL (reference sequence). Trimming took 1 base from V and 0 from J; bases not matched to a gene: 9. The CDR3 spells CASSQVSSGAPYQETQYF. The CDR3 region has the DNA TGTGCCAGCAGCCAAGTCTCTAGCGGGGCCCCTTACCAAGAGACCCAGTACTTC.

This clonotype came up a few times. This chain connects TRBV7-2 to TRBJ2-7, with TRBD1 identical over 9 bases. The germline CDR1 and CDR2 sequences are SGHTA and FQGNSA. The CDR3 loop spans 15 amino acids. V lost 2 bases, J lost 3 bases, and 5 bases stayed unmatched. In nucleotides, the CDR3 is TGTGCCAGCAGCTTAAGGGACAGGGACAACTACGAGCAGTACTTC. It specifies CASSLRDRDNYEQYF.

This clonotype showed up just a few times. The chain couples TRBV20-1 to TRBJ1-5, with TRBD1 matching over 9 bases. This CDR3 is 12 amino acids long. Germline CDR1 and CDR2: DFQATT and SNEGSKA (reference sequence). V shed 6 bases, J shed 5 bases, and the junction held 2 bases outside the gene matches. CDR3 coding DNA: TGCAGTGCGAGACAGGGGGATCAGCCCCAGCATTTT. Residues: CSARQGDQPQHF.

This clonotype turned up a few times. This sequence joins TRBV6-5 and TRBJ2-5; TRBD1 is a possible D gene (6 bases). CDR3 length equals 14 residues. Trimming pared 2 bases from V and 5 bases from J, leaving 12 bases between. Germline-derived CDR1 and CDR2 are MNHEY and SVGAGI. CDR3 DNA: TGTGCCAGCAGTTACGAATGGCAGGGGGAGACCCAGTACTTC. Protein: CASSYEWQGETQYF.

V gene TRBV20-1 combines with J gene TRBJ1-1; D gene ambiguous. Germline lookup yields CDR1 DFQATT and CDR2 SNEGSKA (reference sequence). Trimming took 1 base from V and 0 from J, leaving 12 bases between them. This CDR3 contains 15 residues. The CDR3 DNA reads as TGCAGTGCTAGAGGATACAGCGAAATGAACACTGAAGCTTTCTTT. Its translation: CSARGYSEMNTEAFF.

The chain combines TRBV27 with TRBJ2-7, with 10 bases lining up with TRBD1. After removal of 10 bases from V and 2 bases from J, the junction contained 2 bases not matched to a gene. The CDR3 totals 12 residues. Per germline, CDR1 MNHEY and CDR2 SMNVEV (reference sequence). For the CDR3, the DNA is TGTGCCACCGGACAGGGGGCCTACGAGCAGTACTTC. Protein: CATGQGAYEQYF.

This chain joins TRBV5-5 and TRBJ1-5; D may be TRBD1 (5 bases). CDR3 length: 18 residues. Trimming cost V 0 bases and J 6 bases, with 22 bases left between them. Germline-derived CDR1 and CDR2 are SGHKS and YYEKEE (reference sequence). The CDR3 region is CASSLEMFVTGVGQPQHF. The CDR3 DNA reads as TGTGCCAGCAGCTTGGAAATGTTTGTTACAGGAGTAGGTCAGCCCCAGCATTTT. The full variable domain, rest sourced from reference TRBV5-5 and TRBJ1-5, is DAGVTQSPTHLIKTRGQQVTLRCSPISGHKSVSWYQQVLGQGPQFIFQYYEKEERGRGNFPDRFSARQFPNYSSELNVNALLLGDSALYLCASSLEMFVTGVGQPQHFGDGTRLSIL.

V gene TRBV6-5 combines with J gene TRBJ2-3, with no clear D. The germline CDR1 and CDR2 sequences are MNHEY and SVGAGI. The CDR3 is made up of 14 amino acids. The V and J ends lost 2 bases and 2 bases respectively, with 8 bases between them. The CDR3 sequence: CASSYPPPTDTQYF. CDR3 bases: TGTGCCAGCAGTTACCCTCCACCCACAGATACGCAGTATTTT.

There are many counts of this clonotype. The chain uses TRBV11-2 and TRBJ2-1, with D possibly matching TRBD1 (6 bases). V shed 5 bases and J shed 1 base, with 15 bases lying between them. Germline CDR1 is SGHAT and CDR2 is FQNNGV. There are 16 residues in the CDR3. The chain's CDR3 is CASSARGGFSYNEQFF. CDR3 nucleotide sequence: TGTGCCAGCAGCGCCAGGGGCGGGTTTTCCTACAATGAGCAGTTCTTC.

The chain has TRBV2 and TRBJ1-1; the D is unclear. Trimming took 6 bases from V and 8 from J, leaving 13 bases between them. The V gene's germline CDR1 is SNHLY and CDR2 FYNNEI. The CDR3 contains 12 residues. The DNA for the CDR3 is TGTGCCAGCAGGTTACTTTCACCAGAAGCTTTCTTT. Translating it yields CASRLLSPEAFF.

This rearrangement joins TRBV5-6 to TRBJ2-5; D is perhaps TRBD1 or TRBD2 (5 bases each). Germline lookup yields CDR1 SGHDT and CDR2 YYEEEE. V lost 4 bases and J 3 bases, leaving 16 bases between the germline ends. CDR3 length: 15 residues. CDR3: CASSRDGGPKETQYF. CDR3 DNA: TGTGCCAGCAGCCGGGACGGAGGCCCCAAAGAGACCCAGTACTTC.

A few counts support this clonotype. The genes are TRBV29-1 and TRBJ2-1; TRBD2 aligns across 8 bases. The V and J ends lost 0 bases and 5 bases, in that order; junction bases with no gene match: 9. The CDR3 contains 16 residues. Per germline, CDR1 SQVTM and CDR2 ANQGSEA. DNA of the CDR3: TGCAGCGTTGAAGATATGGGTAGCGGGACCGACAATGAGCAGTTCTTC. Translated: CSVEDMGSGTDNEQFF.